The 15 T cell receptor beta chains below all came from one sample that was sequenced in a study of cytomegalovirus exposure and HLA in healthy donors. The PCR made use of 60 Vbeta and 13 Jbeta primers. TCRdb keeps only in-frame clones here, not all; method: immunoSEQ multiplex PCR. The profile shows around 180,000 clones, approximately 80% of them singletons. The sample taken for sequencing was PBMCs. These receptors were collected from a male donor in good health and CMV-seronegative.

Remarks on this clone: A read error may produce the germline difference seen at one junction end. For the CDR3, the DNA is TGTGCCAGCAGCTTAAGGATGACAGGGGGAGAATACAATAAGCAGTTCTTC. Its protein is CASSLRMTGGEYNKQFF. V usage is TRBV13 and J usage is TRBJ2-1; TRBD1 matches at 9 bases. CDR3 length: 17 amino acids. Germline V gene sequence: CDR1 PRHDT, CDR2 FYEKMQ (reference sequence).

This chain links TRBV5-1 with TRBJ1-4, with D unresolved. The CDR3 length is 12 residues. CDR1 is SGHRS and CDR2 is YFSETQ in the germline V gene. Trimming took 4 bases from V and 7 from J, leaving 8 bases between them. The CDR3 bases are TGCGCCAGCAGCCCGGGATCTGAAAAACTGTTTTTT. Translation gives CASSPGSEKLFF.

This clone showed up just once. The V call is TRBV19, the J call TRBJ1-5; D perhaps matches TRBD1 (6 bases). Trimming pared 3 bases from V and 2 bases from J, leaving 8 bases between. Germline V gene sequence: CDR1 LNHDA, CDR2 SQIVND (reference sequence). This CDR3 contains 14 residues. CDR3 region: CASSMGHGNQPQHF. CDR3 DNA sequence: TGTGCCAGTAGTATGGGACATGGCAATCAGCCCCAGCATTTT.

The genes are TRBV11-3 and TRBJ1-2; possibly TRBD1 for D (6 bases). Trimming shortened V by 3 bases and J by 2 bases, and 10 bases separated the two germline ends. Germline CDR1 reads SGHNT; CDR2 reads YENEEA. The CDR3 extends over 14 amino acids. The DNA for the CDR3 is TGTGCCAGCAGCTTTGAGGGGGAAAACTATGGCTACACCTTC. It is translated as CASSFEGENYGYTF.

The chain has TRBV7-2 and TRBJ1-1; TRBD1 is a possible D gene (5 bases). V lost 2 bases, J lost 0 bases, and 10 bases lay in between. The germline V gene has CDR1 SGHTA and CDR2 FQGNSA. This CDR3 is 15 amino acids long. This CDR3 is CASSLYRPMNTEAFF. CDR3 nucleotides: TGTGCCAGCAGCTTATACAGGCCTATGAACACTGAAGCTTTCTTT.

This chain links TRBV2 with TRBJ2-7; TRBD2 matches 14 bases. Germline V CDR1 and CDR2: SNHLY, FYNNEI. V was clipped by 6 bases and J by 3 bases; unmatched bases: 4. This CDR3 is 15 amino acids long. CDR3 nucleotide sequence: TGTGCCAGCAGCCGACTAGCGGGAGGGATCTACGAGCAGTACTTC. This translates into CASSRLAGGIYEQYF. The variable domain in full, with the rest retrieved from reference TRBV2 and TRBJ2-7, is EPEVTQTPSHQVTQMGQEVILRCVPISNHLYFYWYRQILGQKVEFLVSFYNNEISEKSEIFDDQFSVERPDGSNFTLKIRSTKLEDSAMYFCASSRLAGGIYEQYFGPGTRLTVT.

This rearrangement joins TRBV18 to TRBJ2-5; 9 bases line up with TRBD2. Germline CDR1 KGHSH, CDR2 LQKENI. The CDR3 has 15 amino acids. J was trimmed by 2 bases and V by 4 bases; bases with no gene match: 5. CDR3 nucleotides: TGTGCCAGCTCACGAGACAGCGGGGGGCAAGAGACCCAGTACTTC. This translates into CASSRDSGGQETQYF.

J is TRBJ2-6 and V is TRBV18, with 8 bases aligning to TRBD1. CDR1 KGHSH and CDR2 LQKENI come from the germline V gene. The CDR3 loop spans 16 amino acids. Unmatched junction bases numbered 6, after V lost 8 bases and J lost 0 bases. The CDR3 DNA sequence: TGTGCCAGCGCCGGACAGGGACTCTCTGGGGCCAACGTCCTGACTTTC. Translating it yields CASAGQGLSGANVLTF.

This sequence joins TRBV5-5 and TRBJ1-1; possibly TRBD1 for D (5 bases). The length of the CDR3 is 15 residues. The germline gives CDR1 SGHKS, CDR2 YYEKEE (reference sequence). Deletions cut 2 bases from V and 0 bases from J, with 11 bases between. This CDR3 is CASSLSPGLNTEAFF. The CDR3 bases are TGTGCCAGCAGCTTATCCCCAGGGCTGAACACTGAAGCTTTCTTT.

The chain uses TRBV4-2 and TRBJ1-2; 7 positions agree with TRBD1. V gave up 0 bases and J gave up 5 bases; unmatched junction bases: 6. CDR1 is LGHNA, CDR2 YNFKEQ, per germline. This CDR3 has 15 residues. This CDR3 reads CASSQDPAGGYGYTF. In DNA form, the CDR3 reads TGTGCCAGCAGCCAAGATCCGGCAGGGGGGTATGGCTACACCTTC.

This chain connects TRBV4-3 to TRBJ1-4, with 7 nucleotides matching TRBD1. V was pared by 2 bases and J by 5 bases, with 14 bases of the junction left unmatched. In germline, CDR1 is LGHNA, CDR2 YSLEER. This CDR3 has 18 amino acids. CDR3 nucleotide sequence: TGCGCCAGCAGCCAAAATGCCGACCGCAGGGGGATAAATGAAAAACTGTTTTTT. As protein: CASSQNADRRGINEKLFF.

This clone was counted a single time. The gene calls are TRBV14 and TRBJ2-7; D is possibly TRBD2 (6 bases). Trimming removed 0 bases at V and 4 bases at J, with 13 bases between. The germline V gene encodes CDR1 SGHDN and CDR2 FVKESK. The CDR3 is 15 amino acids. For the CDR3, the DNA is TGTGCCAGCAGCCAAGATATGGGGAGGAATTACGAGCAGTACTTC. Protein product: CASSQDMGRNYEQYF.

The chain has TRBV4-2 and TRBJ1-2; 10 nucleotides match TRBD1. The V gene end was trimmed by 2 bases and the J gene end by 7 bases; junction bases not matched to a gene: 4. Germline values: CDR1 LGHNA, CDR2 YNFKEQ. The CDR3 is 14 amino acids. In nucleotides, the CDR3 is TGTGCCAGCAGCCAACTCCGGGACAGGGGTGGCTACACCTTC. Protein: CASSQLRDRGGYTF.

This clone has just one count. This chain joins TRBV5-1 and TRBJ1-5; no firm D call. This CDR3 is 13 amino acids long. Per germline, CDR1 SGHRS and CDR2 YFSETQ. Trimming removed 1 base from V and 5 bases from J, with 7 bases in between. The CDR3 here is CASSLNTDQPQHF. The CDR3 DNA follows: TGCGCCAGCAGCTTGAACACCGATCAGCCCCAGCATTTT.

The J gene is TRBJ2-7, the V gene TRBV19; TRBD2 aligns across 11 bases. The germline V gene encodes CDR1 LNHDA and CDR2 SQIVND (reference sequence). This CDR3 region has 19 residues. The ends lost 5 bases at V and 5 bases at J; junction bases unmatched: 20. The DNA for the CDR3 is TGTGCCAGTAGTGGGGGAGGTAGCGGGAGGGCCTCGCCCCCCAACGAGCAGTACTTC. Translated, it gives CASSGGGSGRASPPNEQYF.